The rows below give T cell receptor beta chains drawn from one sample of a study of breast tumors, draining lymph nodes, adjacent tissues. TCRdb re-called the multiplex PCR reads through MiXCR, storing one row per CDR3 protein. Here the sample spans about 89,000 distinct CDR3 sequences, approximately 29% being singletons. The specimen sequenced was axillary lymph node tissue. These receptors all come from a female donor with breast cancer. Some clones in this sample may be carry-over from other donors' samples. The CDR3 runs from the conserved cysteine through the conserved F or W. A D gene is named only where the DNA matches it firmly. The listing skips clone size in some rows; elsewhere it reads once, few, many or a size class.

D | J | length | size | V | CDR3 | DNA
- | TRBJ1-3 | 16 | many | TRBV7-2 | CASSLVGGTSGNTIYF | TGTGCCAGCAGCTTAGTGGGCGGGACCTCTGGAAACACCATATATTTT
- | TRBJ2-3 | 14 | many | TRBV9 | CASKGSGDTDTQYF | TGTGCCAGCAAAGGGAGCGGAGACACAGATACGCAGTATTTT
- | TRBJ2-2 | 13 | many | TRBV27 | CASSLSGTGELFF | TGTGCCAGCAGTTTATCAGGGACCGGGGAGCTGTTTTTT
TRBD1 | TRBJ1-5 | 13 | many | TRBV6-5 | CASRRDSYQPQHF | TGTGCCAGCAGGAGGGACAGCTATCAGCCCCAGCATTTT
- | TRBJ2-6 | 17 | few | TRBV28 | CASRTPSEYSGANVLTF | TGTGCCAGCAGGACCCCTAGCGAGTACTCTGGGGCCAACGTCCTGACTTTC
TRBD2 | TRBJ2-1 | 16 | few | TRBV6-2/TRBV6-3 | CASSYLRASGYNEQFF | TGTGCCAGCAGTTACTTGAGGGCTAGCGGCTACAATGAGCAGTTCTTC
- | TRBJ1-4 | 17 | many | TRBV6-6 | CASSYPQTGATNEKLFF | TGTGCCAGCAGTTACCCGCAGACGGGCGCCACTAATGAAAAACTGTTTTTT
- | TRBJ2-1 | 12 | few | TRBV11-2 | CASSSEGNGQFF | TGTGCCAGCAGCTCTGAAGGCAATGGGCAGTTCTTC
- | TRBJ2-7 | 14 | - | TRBV27 | CASRTIRGRDVQYF | TGTGCCAGCAGAACAATCAGAGGGAGAGACGTGCAGTATTTC
TRBD1 | TRBJ2-7 | 14 | - | TRBV5-1 | CASSPLETGGERYF | TGCGCCAGCAGCCCACTTGAGACAGGGGGCGAACGGTACTTC
TRBD2 | TRBJ2-7 | 16 | many | TRBV12-3/TRBV12-4 | CASSLLAGGSSYEQYF | TGTGCCAGCAGTTTACTAGCGGGAGGGAGCTCCTACGAGCAGTACTTC
TRBD2 | TRBJ2-1 | 19 | - | TRBV10-1 | CATNMTSGRAEERHNEQFF | TGCGCCACCAACATGACTAGCGGGAGGGCCGAGGAAAGGCACAATGAGCAGTTCTTC
TRBD1 | TRBJ2-7 | 15 | few | TRBV6-2/TRBV6-3 | CASLRWGQGVYEQYF | TGTGCCAGCCTGCGGTGGGGACAGGGAGTCTACGAGCAGTACTTC
TRBD1 | TRBJ1-5 | 14 | many | TRBV19 | CASSIRQGNQPQHF | TGTGCCAGTAGTATAAGACAGGGGAATCAGCCCCAGCATTTT
TRBD2 | TRBJ2-1 | 16 | - | TRBV7-2 | CASSTVSLSSGSEQFF | TGTGCCAGCAGCACCGTTAGTCTATCTAGCGGGAGTGAGCAGTTCTTC
- | TRBJ1-2 | 14 | - | TRBV20-1 | CRARTSLGDGDYTF | TGCAGAGCTAGAACCTCTTTGGGGGACGGCGACTACACCTTC
TRBD2 | TRBJ2-7 | 16 | - | TRBV20-1 | CRARTSGTLTSYEQYF | TGCAGAGCTCGGACTAGCGGGACCTTAACCTCCTACGAGCAGTACTTC
- | TRBJ2-7 | 13 | many | TRBV7-3 | CASSLDAGYEQYF | TGTGCCAGCAGCTTAGATGCAGGGTACGAGCAGTACTTC
- | TRBJ2-1 | 13 | many | TRBV20-1 | CSASMAERDEQFF | TGCAGTGCTTCCATGGCGGAGCGGGATGAGCAGTTCTTC
- | TRBJ1-1 | 14 | many | TRBV19 | CASSMRGVNTEAFF | TGTGCCAGTAGTATGCGTGGCGTGAACACTGAAGCTTTCTTT
- | TRBJ2-5 | 14 | many | TRBV10-3 | CAIGSGGRQETQYF | TGTGCCATCGGTAGTGGGGGACGTCAGGAGACCCAGTACTTC
TRBD2 | TRBJ2-7 | 17 | - | TRBV5-6 | CASSHSGGGIPIYEQYF | TGTGCCAGCAGCCACTCTGGGGGGGGGATCCCCATCTACGAGCAGTACTTC
- | TRBJ1-2 | 13 | - | TRBV25-1 | CASNELSAQGHTF | TGTGCCAGCAATGAGTTGTCCGCTCAAGGCCACACCTTC
- | TRBJ2-5 | 10 | many | TRBV25-1 | CARSGETQYF | TGTGCCCGCTCAGGGGAGACCCAGTACTTC
TRBD2 | TRBJ2-7 | 15 | many | TRBV6-1 | CASRAGPAGRYEQYF | TGTGCCAGCAGGGCCGGCCCAGCGGGACGCTACGAGCAGTACTTC
TRBD1 | TRBJ1-6 | 16 | - | TRBV29-1 | CSLGLRTGINNSPLHF | TGCAGCTTGGGATTACGGACAGGGATTAATAATTCACCCCTCCACTTT
- | TRBJ1-4 | 15 | many | TRBV4-1 | CASSQGAFRSEKLFF | TGCGCCAGCAGCCAAGGGGCCTTCCGGAGTGAAAAACTGTTTTTT
TRBD2 | TRBJ2-1 | 14 | many | TRBV5-4 | CASSLGGGRNEQFF | TGTGCCAGCAGCTTGGGCGGCGGGAGGAATGAGCAGTTCTTC
- | TRBJ2-3 | 14 | many | TRBV7-9 | CASSLAYSTDTQYF | TGTGCCAGCAGCTTAGCGTACAGCACAGATACGCAGTATTTT
- | TRBJ2-3 | 16 | many | TRBV4-2 | CASSQDMNRRTDTQYF | TGTGCCAGCAGCCAAGATATGAACCGCCGCACAGATACGCAGTATTTT